A selection of T cell receptor beta chains follows, all from one sample in a study of CD8+ T cells in alopecia areata. The protocol was immunoSEQ multiplex PCR, while the TCRdb copy is restricted to in-frame clones and leaves out a portion. The table has about 210,000 clones, 66% seen once. The source was CD4+ T cells sorted from blood, collected at week 44, from a patient treated with tofacitinib. The origin of the receptors is a human donor with alopecia areata. Both conserved end residues are part of each CDR3. The D gene is left open where the match is weak.

TRBD1,TRBV5-1,CASSLGTGNTGELFF
-,TRBV4-3,CASSQDGEDGYTF
-,TRBV6-1,CASRDINEAFF
-,TRBV2,CASNAGNEQYF
-,TRBV2,CASSEALLPQETQYF
-,TRBV30,CAWSSSGARGPSAFF
-,TRBV6-1,CASSALQGKSPLHF
TRBD1,TRBV29-1,CSVSTGHQETQYF
-,TRBV5-6,CASSNPHGPSVQETQYF
-,TRBV6-1,CASSTRDSNQPQHF
-,TRBV30,CAWSAGTYVNQPQHF
-,TRBV30,CAWSRAGQISNTEAFF
TRBD1,TRBV7-2,CASSRTGINEQYF
TRBD1,TRBV6-5,CASSYIQGAGSPLHF
TRBD1,TRBV5-4,CASKRGQGDITDTQYF
TRBD1,TRBV30,CAERQGNTGELFF
-,TRBV6-1,CASVRAGVPYGYTF
-,TRBV29-1,CSVPGAGRSSYEQYF
-,TRBV18,CASSPYSRGSNQPQHF
-,TRBV11-2,CASSLGRSAYEQYF
TRBD1,TRBV4-3,CASRPGQGGTGANVLTF
-,TRBV29-1,CSVGPGTEAFF
-,TRBV7-2,CASSSSPETQYF
TRBD2,TRBV7-2,CASSLQAGGPDTQYF
-,TRBV5-1,CASSLVSGSTDTQYF
-,TRBV10-3,CAISGDSNTEAFF
TRBD2,TRBV7-9,CASSLRGVYTDTQYF
TRBD1,TRBV29-1,CSTSQGADTEAFF
-,TRBV11-3,CASSLGGSAEQYF
-,TRBV14,CASSQFIAGELFF
TRBD1,TRBV29-1,CSVGQGANYGYTF
TRBD1,TRBV5-4,CASSPRTGDYNEQFF
TRBD1,TRBV7-9,CASSLGKGTGFWETEAFF
-,TRBV27,CASSRAFDTQYF
-,TRBV28,CASISNGHAFAQYF
TRBD2,TRBV4-1,CASSQDKRGGTDTQYF
-,TRBV6-4,CATSLETGYGYTF
-,TRBV7-2,CASSLGAGQYF
-,TRBV6-6,CASSYRQGHLSYEQYF
-,TRBV5-1,CASSLATITDTQYF
-,TRBV5-1,CASSRMGANTEAFF
-,TRBV7-3,CASSLLGGQGPFNEQFF